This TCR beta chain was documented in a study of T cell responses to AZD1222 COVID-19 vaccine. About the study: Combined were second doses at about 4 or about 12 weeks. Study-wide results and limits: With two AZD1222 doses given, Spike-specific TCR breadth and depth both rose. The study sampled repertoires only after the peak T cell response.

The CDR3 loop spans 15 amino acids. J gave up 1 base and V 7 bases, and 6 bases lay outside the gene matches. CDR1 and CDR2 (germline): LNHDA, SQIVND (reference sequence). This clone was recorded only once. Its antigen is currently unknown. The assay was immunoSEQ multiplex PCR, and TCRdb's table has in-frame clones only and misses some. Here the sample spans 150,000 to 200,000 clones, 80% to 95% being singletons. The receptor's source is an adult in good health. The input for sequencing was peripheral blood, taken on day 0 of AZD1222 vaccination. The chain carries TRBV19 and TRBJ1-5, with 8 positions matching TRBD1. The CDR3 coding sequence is TGTGCCAGTATGGGGACAGGCGAAAGCAATCAGCCCCAGCATTTT. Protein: CASMGTGESNQPQHF.